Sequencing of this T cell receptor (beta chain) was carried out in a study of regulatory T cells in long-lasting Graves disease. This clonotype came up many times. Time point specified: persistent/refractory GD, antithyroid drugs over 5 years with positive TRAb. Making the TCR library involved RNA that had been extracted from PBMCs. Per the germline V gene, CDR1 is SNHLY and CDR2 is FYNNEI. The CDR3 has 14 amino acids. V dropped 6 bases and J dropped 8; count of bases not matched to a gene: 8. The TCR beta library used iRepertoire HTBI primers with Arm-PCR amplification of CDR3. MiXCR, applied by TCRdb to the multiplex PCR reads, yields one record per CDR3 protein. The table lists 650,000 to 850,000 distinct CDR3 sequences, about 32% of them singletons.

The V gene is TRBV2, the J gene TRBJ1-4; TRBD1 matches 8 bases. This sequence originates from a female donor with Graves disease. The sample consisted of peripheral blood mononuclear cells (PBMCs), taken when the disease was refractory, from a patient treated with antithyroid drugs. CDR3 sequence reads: CASSPGQGGEKLFF. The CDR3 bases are TGTGCCAGCAGCCCTGGACAGGGAGGCGAAAAACTGTTTTTT.